A selection of T cell receptor beta chains follows, all from one sample in a study of regulatory T cells in long-lasting Graves disease. TCRdb ran MiXCR on the multiplex PCR reads and lists one entry per CDR3 protein. The sample lists about 430,000 distinct CDR3 sequences, roughly 23% occurring once. The sample was peripheral blood mononuclear cells (PBMCs), taken when the disease was refractory, from a patient treated with antithyroid drugs. All receptors derive from a female donor with Graves disease. Each CDR3 is given without its conserved first and last residue. Size tells how often a clone was seen (once, few, many) or the class of an expanded clone, and some rows leave it out.

>12|TRBV20-1|.
SARAGSIQETQY
>12|TRBV28|.
ASSSLTGDYGYT
>12|TRBV28|many
ASSSPVAKNIQY
>13|TRBV28|many
ASIPTGVPYDEQY
>14|TRBV6-5|many
ASSFRDKPSGNTIY
>12|TRBV27|many
ASSLFSPNEKLF
>10|TRBV10-3|many
AIGLQGHGYT
>14|TRBV6-1|.
ASRPHTGANTGELF
>12|TRBV20-1|few
SADTGSFNQPQH
>13|TRBV2|many
ASIRQGPTPYEQY
>16|TRBV7-2|many
ASSLDRYSLQQGETQY
>14|TRBV15|few
ATSRDDRGLNEKLF
>18|TRBV27|.
ASSLVTGDFSGRIDDEQY
>12|TRBV29-1|few
SVVSDQLQETQY
>12|TRBV2|many
ASTPGPLGGTQY
>12|TRBV27|.
ASRGLAAGNEQF
>14|TRBV28|many
ASSTRQGMVSGELF
>13|TRBV7-9|.
ASSLDTEHTGELF
>14|TRBV5-6|few
ASSLGGTEGNQPQH
>14|TRBV12-3/TRBV12-4|many
ASSPIGGPNTGELF
>13|TRBV20-1|many
SARPTGQPGNEQY
>13|TRBV15|.
ATSRPDGPSYEQY
>18|TRBV7-9|.
ASSLVWDSQGESPSYEQY
>11|TRBV4-1|many
ASSRGQQETQY
>11|TRBV7-9|.
ASSFGTGDEQY
>14|TRBV28|.
ASRLSGTHSGNTIY
>11|TRBV28|many
ASSQIDAYEQY
>10|TRBV13|once
ASSRDRGQQF
>9|TRBV29-1|.
SVVGVYEQY
>10|TRBV20-1|.
SAPGETYEQY
>10|TRBV6-2/TRBV6-3|.
ASTDLNTEAF
>13|TRBV7-9|few
ASSFPGTEAYEQY
>14|TRBV15|many
ATSRDWTTGAYEQY
>10|TRBV27|.
ASSPVPWIQY
>12|TRBV20-1|few
SANVGGNTGELF
>10|TRBV30|many
AWSAWDSVAF
>13|TRBV20-1|.
SARTGLAGEGSQY
>12|TRBV25-1|many
ASQDGQGHQPQH
>10|TRBV20-1|.
SASDVNTEAF
>12|TRBV30|few
AWSVRDANEKLF